Listed here are 22 T cell receptor beta chains from one sample, sequenced in a study of neurological immune-mediated disorders. A single record per CDR3 protein comes from TCRdb applying MiXCR to the 5' RACE reads. This table has under 70,000 distinct CDR3 sequences, around 3.5% appearing once. The source material was PBMCs. These receptor sequences come from a woman under 40 with multiple sclerosis.

At least ten counts were recorded for this clonotype. The chain has TRBV5-1 and TRBJ2-2, with 7 bases that match TRBD1. Germline-derived CDR1 and CDR2 are SGHRS and YFSETQ. This CDR3 has 16 amino acids. J lost 1 base, V lost 0 bases, and 3 bases had no gene match. The CDR3 protein is CASSLGGQKNTGELFF. CDR3 coding DNA: TGCGCCAGCAGCTTGGGGGGACAGAAGAACACCGGGGAGCTGTTTTTT. The variable domain in full, with the rest retrieved from reference TRBV5-1 and TRBJ2-2, is KAGVTQTPRYLIKTRGQQVTLSCSPISGHRSVSWYQQTPGQGLQFLFEYFSETQRNKGNFPGRFSGRQFSNSRSEMNVSTLELGDSALYLCASSLGGQKNTGELFFGEGSRLTVL.

There are many counts of this clonotype. This chain joins TRBV10-3 and TRBJ2-7; possibly TRBD1 for D (6 bases). CDR3 length: 14 residues. The ends were cut back, 4 bases at V and 2 bases at J, with 12 bases in the middle. The germline V gene has CDR1 ENHRY and CDR2 SYGVKD. The DNA of the CDR3 is TGTGCCATCAGTGGACAAACAGGGACCTACGAGCAGTACTTC. Translated: CAISGQTGTYEQYF.

This chain links TRBV4-3 with TRBJ2-5; a possible D gene is TRBD2 (6 bases). V was pared by 0 bases and J by 5 bases, with 13 bases between. The germline gives CDR1 LGHNA, CDR2 YSLEER. The CDR3 spans 15 residues. In DNA form, the CDR3 reads TGCGCCAGCAGCCAAGATTGGAGGGAGAACGAGACCCAGTACTTC. Encoded protein: CASSQDWRENETQYF.

This clonotype was observed many times. The chain is built from TRBV20-1 and TRBJ1-2; 7 nucleotides align to TRBD1. V shed 6 bases, J shed 2 bases, and the junction held 12 bases outside the gene matches. Germline V CDR1 and CDR2: DFQATT, SNEGSKA (reference sequence). The CDR3 loop spans 15 amino acids. The CDR3 protein is CSAPGQTNSNYGYTF. DNA for the CDR3: TGCAGTGCGCCGGGACAGACCAACTCGAACTATGGCTACACCTTC.

Ten or more counts support this clonotype. This chain connects TRBV12-3 or TRBV12-4 to TRBJ2-1; no firm D call. V was clipped by 6 bases and J by 0 bases, with 12 bases between them. The CDR3 loop spans 15 amino acids. This chain's CDR3 is CASSPWDISYNEQFF. CDR3 nucleotides: TGTGCCAGCAGCCCTTGGGATATCTCCTACAATGAGCAGTTCTTC.

This clonotype occurred many times. V and J are TRBV29-1 and TRBJ2-5; TRBD1 agrees at 11 bases. CDR3 length: 15 residues. V shed 7 bases, J shed 3 bases, and the junction held 10 bases outside the gene matches. From germline, CDR1 is SQVTM and CDR2 ANQGSEA. Here the CDR3 reads CSGTLGTGGKETQYF. In nucleotides, the CDR3 is TGCAGCGGAACACTTGGGACAGGGGGAAAAGAGACCCAGTACTTC.

This clonotype has at least ten counts. The chain is built from TRBV11-2 and TRBJ2-1; D may be TRBD2 (7 bases). V lost 1 base and J 4 bases, leaving 14 bases between the germline ends. CDR3 length: 16 residues. Germline-derived CDR1 and CDR2 are SGHAT and FQNNGV. Here the CDR3 reads CASSLVSGGLYNEQFF. The CDR3 DNA reads TGTGCCAGCAGCTTAGTCTCCGGGGGGCTATACAATGAGCAGTTCTTC.

The sample holds many counts of this clonotype. The chain combines TRBV7-2 with TRBJ2-1; TRBD2 aligns across 15 bases. After removal of 5 bases from V and 3 bases from J, the junction contained 5 bases not matched to a gene. Germline CDR1 and CDR2: SGHTA and FQGNSA. The CDR3 totals 17 residues. CDR3 nucleotides: TGTGCCAGCAGCGTTGGGACTAGCGGGAGGAGCTACAATGAGCAGTTCTTC. It is translated as CASSVGTSGRSYNEQFF. Full variable domain (missing parts from reference TRBV7-2 and TRBJ2-1): GAGVSQSPSNKVTEKGKDVELRCDPISGHTALYWYRQSLGQGLEFLIYFQGNSAPDKSGLPSDRFSAERTGGSVSTLTIQRTQQEDSAVYLCASSVGTSGRSYNEQFFGPGTRLTVL.

Turning to this clonotype: A single base separates this from a much larger clone, so it may be a read error. The CDR3 loop reads CASNFAWESDEQYF. The DNA of the CDR3 is TGTGCCAGCAATTTCGCCTGGGAGTCTGACGAGCAGTACTTC. This chain uses TRBV6-2 or TRBV6-3 with TRBJ2-7, with D possibly being TRBD2 (5 bases). Trimming removed 7 bases from V and 5 bases from J, with 18 bases in between. Germline-derived CDR1 and CDR2 are MNHEY and SVGEGT. This CDR3 comprises 14 residues.

Comment on this clonotype: The junction departs from germline at one end; a sequencing error may be responsible. The chain recombines TRBV9 with TRBJ1-6; D is ambiguous. This CDR3 has 13 residues. The germline V gene encodes CDR1 SGDLS and CDR2 YYNGEE. The CDR3: CASSVAENSPLNF. The CDR3, as DNA: TGTGCCAGCAGCGTTGCCGAGAATTCACCCCTCAACTTT.

There are many counts of this clonotype. This chain uses TRBV7-9 with TRBJ1-2; possibly TRBD1 for D (6 bases). CDR1 and CDR2 from the germline V gene are SEHNR and FQNEAQ (reference sequence). CDR3 length: 14 residues. V gave up 4 bases and J gave up 8 bases, with 17 bases separating them. This chain's CDR3 is CASSSGGTIWGYTF. The CDR3 DNA is TGTGCCAGCAGCTCGGGCGGGACAATATGGGGCTACACCTTC.

This clonotype was seen at least ten times. The J gene is TRBJ1-3, the V gene TRBV4-1; the D gene is possibly TRBD1 (6 bases). V lost 4 bases, J lost 1 base, and 23 bases lay in between. Germline V CDR1 and CDR2: MGHRA, YSYEKL. This CDR3 has 19 residues. The CDR3 coding sequence is TGCGCCAGCAGCCCGAGACAAATTAACACCGGGACATCTGGAAACACCATATATTTT. The encoded protein is CASSPRQINTGTSGNTIYF.

This clonotype was found many times. The CDR3 region has the DNA TGTGCCAGCAGCTTAGCCCAGGACCACTACGAGCAGTACTTC. This codes for CASSLAQDHYEQYF. The rearrangement joins TRBV7-8 to TRBJ2-7; D uncertain. V was pared by 0 bases and J by 3 bases, with 9 bases between. The CDR3 length is 14 residues. Germline CDR1 is SGHVS and CDR2 is FQNEAQ.

This clonotype has only a few counts. The junction departs from germline at one end; a sequencing error may be responsible. The chain couples TRBV7-2 to TRBJ1-5, with TRBD1 matching over 11 bases. Looked up from germline, CDR1 is SGHTA and CDR2 is FQGNSA. This CDR3 comprises 14 residues. CDR3 DNA: TGTGCCAGTTCACTGGGGGACAGGGGGAGTCCCCAGAATTTT. As protein: CASSLGDRGSPQNF.

This clonotype has ten or more counts. This chain uses TRBV6-6 with TRBJ2-2; 11 bases are shared with TRBD2. The CDR3 runs 16 residues. V lost 3 bases and J lost 4; bases outside the gene matches: 4. Germline CDR1 and CDR2: MNHNY and SVGAGI (reference sequence). This CDR3 is CASSYHGLAGTGELFF. CDR3 nucleotide sequence: TGTGCCAGCAGTTATCACGGACTAGCGGGCACCGGGGAGCTGTTTTTT.

Notes on this clonotype: A single base separates this from a much larger clone, so it may be a read error. This likely comes from a read error, as the CDR3 has no conserved phenylalanine or tryptophan at its end. The V and J genes are TRBV12-3 or TRBV12-4 and TRBJ2-7, with TRBD1 identical over 7 bases. The V and J ends lost 6 bases and 4 bases, in that order; junction bases with no gene match: 9. CDR3 length: 14 residues. The CDR3 nucleotides read TGTGCCAGCAGCCCACAGGGGCTTCCTTACGAGCAGTACATC. It translates to CASSPQGLPYEQYI.

In its sample, this clonotype was seen many times. V usage is TRBV29-1 and J usage is TRBJ2-2, with D hard to call. Trimming cost V 5 bases and J 5 bases, with 6 bases left between them. Germline V gives CDR1 SQVTM, CDR2 ANQGSEA. CDR3 length: 11 amino acids. The CDR3 sequence is CSVSRTGELFF. The DNA for the CDR3 is TGCAGCGTTTCAAGAACCGGGGAGCTGTTTTTT.

By share, this clonotype counts as medium-sized. V and J are TRBV10-2 and TRBJ1-5; no reliable D call. This CDR3 is 13 amino acids long. V shed 7 bases and J shed 3 bases, with 10 bases lying between them. Per germline, CDR1 WSHSY and CDR2 SAAADI. The CDR3 bases are TGCGCCAGCAAGTATGGAACCAATCAGCCCCAGCATTTT. Translating gives CASKYGTNQPQHF.

There are many counts of this clonotype. The V call is TRBV5-1, the J call TRBJ2-3; D possibly corresponds to TRBD2 (6 bases). V was clipped by 7 bases and J by 3 bases, with 15 bases between them. Germline V gene lookup returns CDR1 SGHRS and CDR2 YFSETQ. This CDR3 is 14 amino acids long. The CDR3 is CASERSGETDTQYF. CDR3 nucleotide sequence: TGCGCCAGCGAAAGGTCGGGAGAAACAGATACGCAGTATTTT. Full variable domain (rest looked up from reference TRBV5-1 and TRBJ2-3): KAGVTQTPRYLIKTRGQQVTLSCSPISGHRSVSWYQQTPGQGLQFLFEYFSETQRNKGNFPGRFSGRQFSNSRSEMNVSTLELGDSALYLCASERSGETDTQYFGPGTRLTVL.

In its sample, this clonotype was seen many times. CDR3 DNA: TGTGCCAGCAGCTTTATGGATGGCTACACCTTC. Protein sequence: CASSFMDGYTF. V and J are TRBV5-6 and TRBJ1-2; no firm D call. CDR1 is SGHDT and CDR2 is YYEEEE in the germline V gene. Trimming removed 2 bases from V and 6 bases from J, with 5 bases in between. This CDR3 region has 11 residues.

This clonotype was seen ten or more times. The chain recombines TRBV20-1 with TRBJ1-5; a possible D gene is TRBD1 (5 bases). The CDR3 has 13 amino acids. Germline values: CDR1 DFQATT, CDR2 SNEGSKA (reference sequence). V dropped 5 bases and J dropped 2 bases, with 10 bases sitting between them. In DNA, the CDR3 is TGCAGTGCTTCCGGGGGTGGCAATCAGCCCCAGCATTTT. Amino acid sequence: CSASGGGNQPQHF.

There are many counts of this clonotype. This chain joins TRBV4-2 and TRBJ2-1; D possibly corresponds to TRBD2 (6 bases). Germline V lookup: CDR1 LGHNA, CDR2 YNFKEQ. V lost 0 bases and J lost 8, with 23 bases in between. The CDR3 runs 18 residues. This chain's CDR3 is CASSQDPGGAGGAYEQFF. The CDR3 DNA follows: TGTGCCAGCAGCCAAGATCCCGGGGGAGCGGGCGGGGCTTATGAGCAGTTCTTC.